The rows below give T cell receptor beta chains drawn from one sample of a study of blood T cell repertoires in COVID-19. The assay was immunoSEQ multiplex PCR, and TCRdb's table has in-frame clones only and misses some. The sample lists about 120,000 clones, 78% seen once, with under 3% in the top ten. Material: peripheral blood. The receptors come from an older man with acute or convalescent COVID-19. Both conserved end residues are part of each CDR3. The order of the fields is clone size, J gene, V gene, CDR3 length, D gene, CDR3 DNA, CDR3 protein. D genes are given only for firm matches. The size of a clone is reported for some rows only, either as once, few or many, or as a class for expanded clones.

size: -
J: TRBJ1-2
V: TRBV29-1
length: 13
D: -
DNA: TGCAGCGGGGGAGGGGTGGGTAACTATGGCTACACCTTC
CDR3: CSGGGVGNYGYTF

size: -
J: TRBJ1-3
V: TRBV21-1
length: 16
D: -
DNA: TGTGCCAGCAGCACGGGGAACGGGGGCTCTGGAAACACCATATATTTT
CDR3: CASSTGNGGSGNTIYF

size: -
J: TRBJ2-1
V: TRBV5-1
length: 14
D: TRBD2
DNA: TGCGCCAGTAGCGGACTAGCTGATTACAATGAGCAGTTCTTC
CDR3: CASSGLADYNEQFF

size: -
J: TRBJ1-2
V: TRBV19
length: 13
D: -
DNA: TGTGCCAGTAGTATTTCGGGGGAGAATGGCTACACCTTC
CDR3: CASSISGENGYTF

size: -
J: TRBJ2-6
V: TRBV4-1
length: 16
D: TRBD2
DNA: TGCGCCAGCAGCCAAGAGGGGGGGTCTGGGGCCAACGTCCTGACTTTC
CDR3: CASSQEGGSGANVLTF

size: -
J: TRBJ1-2
V: TRBV29-1
length: 12
D: -
DNA: TGCAGCGTTAGGGCAGGGGACTATGGCTACACCTTC
CDR3: CSVRAGDYGYTF

size: -
J: TRBJ1-6
V: TRBV19
length: 15
D: -
DNA: TGTGCCAGTAGTCCGGGGAGCTCCTATAATTCACCCCTCCACTTT
CDR3: CASSPGSSYNSPLHF

size: -
J: TRBJ2-1
V: TRBV2
length: 16
D: TRBD2
DNA: TGTGCCAGCAGTACATCTAGCGGGGGGAAATACAATGAGCAGTTCTTC
CDR3: CASSTSSGGKYNEQFF

size: -
J: TRBJ1-1
V: TRBV7-9
length: 15
D: -
DNA: TGTGCCAGCAGCTCGGGTAGCATCCGGGGGACTGAAGCTTTCTTT
CDR3: CASSSGSIRGTEAFF

size: -
J: TRBJ1-4
V: TRBV5-5
length: 18
D: TRBD1
DNA: TGTGCCAGCAGCTTGGGGACAGGGCCATCCGGGCTGGGTGAAAAACTGTTTTTT
CDR3: CASSLGTGPSGLGEKLFF

size: -
J: TRBJ1-5
V: TRBV7-2
length: 17
D: -
DNA: TGTGCCAGCAGCTTAGGCCGGGGTTCGGCGCGCAATCAGCCCCAGCATTTT
CDR3: CASSLGRGSARNQPQHF

size: -
J: TRBJ1-5
V: TRBV6-5
length: 15
D: -
DNA: TGTGCCAGCAAATCCACACAGTTTAGCAATCAGCCCCAGCATTTT
CDR3: CASKSTQFSNQPQHF

size: -
J: TRBJ1-2
V: TRBV15
length: 14
D: -
DNA: TGTGCCACCAGCGTCCGGACAGCTTCCTATGGCTACACCTTC
CDR3: CATSVRTASYGYTF

size: -
J: TRBJ1-5
V: TRBV3-1/TRBV3-2
length: 16
D: -
DNA: TGTGCCAGCAGCCAAAAAATTGGGGGGAGCAATCAGCCCCAGCATTTT
CDR3: CASSQKIGGSNQPQHF

size: once
J: TRBJ1-5
V: TRBV6-5
length: 10
D: -
DNA: TGTGCCAGCAGGGGGGGGTCCCAGCATTTT
CDR3: CASRGGSQHF